The subject of this entry is one T cell receptor (beta chain). These data are taken from a study of ipilimumab plus nivolumab after autologous stem cell transplantation. On the study more broadly: A median of roughly 8 nivolumab and four to six ipilimumab doses were given. The DLBCL cohort had primary refractory and relapsed disease, with 18-month progression-free survival of about 82% and 31%.

Starting 14 to 28 days after autologous transplant, ipilimumab 1 mg/kg was given. Dosing: nivolumab 3 mg/kg IV, weeks 1, 4, 7, 10, then every two weeks to week 26. CDR3 length: 15 residues. Sequencing was performed with immunoSEQ multiplex PCR; in TCRdb, only in-frame clones are kept and a portion is missing. The table shows about 19,000 clones, with roughly four fifths occurring only once. This chain links TRBV21-1 with TRBJ2-7. TRBV21-1 is deemed a pseudogene. The material was PBMCs, obtained in a trial of ipilimumab plus nivolumab as post-transplant consolidation. The TCR sequence derives from a male donor with diffuse large B-cell lymphoma. CDR3 sequence reads: CASSKGQKCAYEQYF. In DNA, the CDR3 is TGTGCCAGCAGCAAAGGCCAGAAATGCGCCTACGAGCAGTACTTC.